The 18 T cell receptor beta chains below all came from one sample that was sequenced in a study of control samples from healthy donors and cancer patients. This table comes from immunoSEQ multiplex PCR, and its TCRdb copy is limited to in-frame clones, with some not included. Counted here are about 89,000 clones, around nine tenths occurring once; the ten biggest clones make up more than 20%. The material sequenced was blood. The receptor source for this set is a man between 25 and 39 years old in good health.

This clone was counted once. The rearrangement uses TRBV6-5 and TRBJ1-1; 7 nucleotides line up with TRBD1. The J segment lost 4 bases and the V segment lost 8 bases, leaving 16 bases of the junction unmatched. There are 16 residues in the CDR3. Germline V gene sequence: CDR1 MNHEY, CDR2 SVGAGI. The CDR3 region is CASRSPTGRETTEAFF. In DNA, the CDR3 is TGTGCCAGCCGTTCACCGACAGGGAGGGAGACCACTGAAGCTTTCTTT.

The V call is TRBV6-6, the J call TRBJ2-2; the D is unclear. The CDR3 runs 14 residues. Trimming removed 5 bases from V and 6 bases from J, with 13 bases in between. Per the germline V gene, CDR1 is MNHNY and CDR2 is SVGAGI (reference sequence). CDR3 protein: CASSPLDEPGELFF. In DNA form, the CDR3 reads TGTGCCAGCAGTCCCCTGGATGAGCCCGGGGAGCTGTTTTTT.

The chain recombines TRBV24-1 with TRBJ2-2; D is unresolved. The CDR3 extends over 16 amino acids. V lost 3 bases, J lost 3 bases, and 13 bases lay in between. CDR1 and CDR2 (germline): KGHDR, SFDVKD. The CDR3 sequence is CATSDEKEPYTGELFF. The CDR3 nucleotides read TGTGCCACCAGTGATGAGAAGGAACCGTACACCGGGGAGCTGTTTTTT.

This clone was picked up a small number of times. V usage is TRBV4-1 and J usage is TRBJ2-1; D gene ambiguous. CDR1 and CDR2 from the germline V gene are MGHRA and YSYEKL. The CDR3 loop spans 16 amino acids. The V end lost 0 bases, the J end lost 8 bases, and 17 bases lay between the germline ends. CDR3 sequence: CASSQDRTHIRDEQFF. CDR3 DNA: TGCGCCAGCAGCCAAGATCGAACTCACATTAGGGATGAGCAGTTCTTC.

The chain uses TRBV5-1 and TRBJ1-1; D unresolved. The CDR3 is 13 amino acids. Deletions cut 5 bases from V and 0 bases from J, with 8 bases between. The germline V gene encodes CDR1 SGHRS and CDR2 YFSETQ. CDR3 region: CASRYGVNTEAFF. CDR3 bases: TGCGCCAGCAGGTATGGGGTGAACACTGAAGCTTTCTTT.

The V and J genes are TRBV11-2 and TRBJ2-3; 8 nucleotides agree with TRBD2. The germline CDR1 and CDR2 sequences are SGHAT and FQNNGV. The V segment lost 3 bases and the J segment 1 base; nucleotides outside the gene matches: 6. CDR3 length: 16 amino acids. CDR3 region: CASSLISGGGTDTQYF. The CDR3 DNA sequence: TGTGCCAGCAGCTTGATCAGCGGGGGAGGCACAGATACGCAGTATTTT.

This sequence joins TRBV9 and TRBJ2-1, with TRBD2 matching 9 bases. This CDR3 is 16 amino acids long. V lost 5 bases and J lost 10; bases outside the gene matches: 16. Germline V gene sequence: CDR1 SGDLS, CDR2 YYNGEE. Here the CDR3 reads CASSRKTGGGVGEQFF. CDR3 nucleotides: TGTGCCAGCAGTCGTAAGACGGGCGGGGGGGTTGGAGAGCAGTTCTTC.

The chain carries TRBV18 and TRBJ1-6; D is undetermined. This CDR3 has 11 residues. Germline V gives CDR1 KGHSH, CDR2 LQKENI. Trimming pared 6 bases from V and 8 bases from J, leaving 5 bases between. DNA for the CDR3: TGTGCCAGCTCCCTTGATTCACCCCTCCACTTT. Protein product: CASSLDSPLHF.

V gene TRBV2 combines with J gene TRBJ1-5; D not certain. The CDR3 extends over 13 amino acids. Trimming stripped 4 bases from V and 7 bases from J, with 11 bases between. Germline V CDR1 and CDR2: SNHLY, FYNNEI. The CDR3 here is CASSGTLDQPQHF. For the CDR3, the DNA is TGTGCCAGCAGTGGTACGCTAGACCAGCCCCAGCATTTT.

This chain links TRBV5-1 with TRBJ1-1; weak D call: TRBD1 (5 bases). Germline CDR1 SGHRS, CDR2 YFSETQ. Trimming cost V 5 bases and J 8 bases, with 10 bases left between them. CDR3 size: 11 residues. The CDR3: CASRGGEEAFF. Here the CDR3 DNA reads TGCGCCAGCAGGGGGGGAGAAGAAGCTTTCTTT. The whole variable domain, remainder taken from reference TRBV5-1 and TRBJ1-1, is KAGVTQTPRYLIKTRGQQVTLSCSPISGHRSVSWYQQTPGQGLQFLFEYFSETQRNKGNFPGRFSGRQFSNSRSEMNVSTLELGDSALYLCASRGGEEAFFGQGTRLTVV.

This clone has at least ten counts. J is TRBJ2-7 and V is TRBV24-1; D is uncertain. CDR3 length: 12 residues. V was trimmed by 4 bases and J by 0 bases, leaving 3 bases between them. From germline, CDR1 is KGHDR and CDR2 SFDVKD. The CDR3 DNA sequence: TGTGCCACCAGTGACAACTCCTACGAGCAGTACTTC. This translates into CATSDNSYEQYF.

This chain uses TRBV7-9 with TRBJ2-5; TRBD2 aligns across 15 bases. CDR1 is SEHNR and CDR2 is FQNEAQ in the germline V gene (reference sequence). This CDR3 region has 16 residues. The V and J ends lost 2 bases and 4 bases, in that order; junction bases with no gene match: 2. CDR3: CASSLTGLAGGETQYF. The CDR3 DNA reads TGTGCCAGCAGCTTAACGGGACTAGCGGGGGGAGAGACCCAGTACTTC.

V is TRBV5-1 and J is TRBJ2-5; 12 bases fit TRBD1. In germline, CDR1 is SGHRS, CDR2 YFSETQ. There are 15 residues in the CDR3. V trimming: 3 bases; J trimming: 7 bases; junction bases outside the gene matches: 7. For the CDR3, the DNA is TGCGCCAGCAGCTCCCAGGGACAGGGGGCCGCGACCCAGTACTTC. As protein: CASSSQGQGAATQYF.

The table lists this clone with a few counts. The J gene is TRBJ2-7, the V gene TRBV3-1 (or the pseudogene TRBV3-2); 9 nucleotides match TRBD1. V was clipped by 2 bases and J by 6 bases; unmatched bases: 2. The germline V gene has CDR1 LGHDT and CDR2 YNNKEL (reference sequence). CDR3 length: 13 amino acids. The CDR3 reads CASSQTGGGEQYF. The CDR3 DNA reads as TGTGCCAGCAGCCAAACAGGGGGCGGCGAGCAGTACTTC.

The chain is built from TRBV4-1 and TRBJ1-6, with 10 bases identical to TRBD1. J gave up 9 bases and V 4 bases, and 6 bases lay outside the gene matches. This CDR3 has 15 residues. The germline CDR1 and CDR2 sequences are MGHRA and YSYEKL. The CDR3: CASSPRQGAGSPLHF. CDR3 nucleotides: TGCGCCAGCAGCCCCCGACAGGGGGCAGGTTCACCCCTCCACTTT.

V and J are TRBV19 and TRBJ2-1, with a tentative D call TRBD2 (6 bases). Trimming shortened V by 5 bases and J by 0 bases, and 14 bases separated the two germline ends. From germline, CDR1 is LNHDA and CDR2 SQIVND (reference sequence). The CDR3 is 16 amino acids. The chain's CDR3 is CASSPSWRGSYNEQFF. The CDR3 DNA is TGTGCCAGTAGTCCCTCTTGGCGGGGCTCCTACAATGAGCAGTTCTTC.

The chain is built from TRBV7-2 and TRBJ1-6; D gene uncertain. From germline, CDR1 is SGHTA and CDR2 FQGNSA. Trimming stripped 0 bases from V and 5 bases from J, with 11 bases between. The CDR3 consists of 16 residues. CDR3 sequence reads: CASSLAGGINNSPLHF. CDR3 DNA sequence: TGTGCCAGCAGCTTAGCTGGAGGAATAAATAATTCACCCCTCCACTTT.

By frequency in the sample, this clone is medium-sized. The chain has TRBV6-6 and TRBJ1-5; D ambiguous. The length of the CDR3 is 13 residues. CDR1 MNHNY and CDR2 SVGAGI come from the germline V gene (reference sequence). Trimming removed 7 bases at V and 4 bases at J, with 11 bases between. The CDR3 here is CASTPAGNQPQHF. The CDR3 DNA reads TGTGCCAGCACCCCAGCGGGGAATCAGCCCCAGCATTTT.